This TCR beta chain appears in the sequencing data of a study of CD8+CD57+ T cells in acquired aplastic anemia. Using genomic DNA as the template, TCR beta VDJ and CDR3 profiling was carried out. MiXCR, run by TCRdb on the reads, gives a single entry per CDR3 protein. This sample yields hundreds of thousands of distinct CDR3 sequences, of which 25% to 40% are seen a single time; 0.8% to 0.85% belongs to the top ten. As regards this clonotype: Its antigen is not known.

By flow cytometry, patients selected for sequencing had shown an expansion of CD8+CD57+ cells. At blood sampling, none of the patients had yet received therapy. Study-level results: The number of CD8+ CDR3 sequences shared by patients and controls was roughly 30. Patients and controls were not found to differ significantly in CD8+ Simpson's diversity.

Germline loops: CDR1 SEHNR, CDR2 FQNEAQ (reference sequence). CDR3 length: 15 amino acids. With 5 bases removed from V and 6 bases from J, the gap between germline ends came to 19 bases. Sequencing used sorted CD4+, CD8+, or CD8+CD57+ T cells (not recorded which) from PBMCs. The chain links TRBV7-9 to TRBJ1-2; TRBD1 is a possible D gene (5 bases). This clonotype originated in a human donor with aplastic anemia. In nucleotides, the CDR3 is TGTGCCAGCAGCCCCGGACGGACGAGGGGCGATGGCTACACCTTC. This gives the protein CASSPGRTRGDGYTF.